This is a list of T cell receptor beta chains from one sample in a study of regulatory dendritic cells for organ transplantation. Antigens of these TCRs are unknown. Data came from immunoSEQ multiplex PCR; TCRdb stores just in-frame clones and leaves some out. Here the sample spans 7,700 or so clones, roughly two thirds being singletons. The sample consisted of memory CD4+ T cells from blood cultured with dendritic cells. The receptor source for this set is a human donor in good health. Both conserved end residues are part of each CDR3. Each record gives: D gene, V gene, J gene, clone size, CDR3 DNA, CDR3 protein. A D gene is named only where the DNA matches it firmly. Clone size, where shown, is once, few, many, or a class for clones that have expanded.

NA	TRBV7-2	TRBJ2-7	medium-sized	TGTGCCAGCAGCTTATCTCAACGGTTGAGCTACGAGCAGTACTTC	CASSLSQRLSYEQYF
TRBD1	TRBV11-2	TRBJ2-1	few	TGTGCCAGCAGCTTAGAGGTTGGGACAGGGGGCAATGAGCAGTTCTTC	CASSLEVGTGGNEQFF
NA	TRBV2	TRBJ2-1	NA	TGTGCCAGCAGTGGGGAGCCGGGGAATGAGCAGTTCTTC	CASSGEPGNEQFF
NA	TRBV5-1	TRBJ2-7	NA	TGCGCCAGCAGCTTGGATCGGGGAGAAGACGAGCAGTACTTC	CASSLDRGEDEQYF
NA	TRBV7-8	TRBJ2-7	NA	TGTGCCAGCAGCTTAGACTGGGGGGTCGCCTACGAGCAGTACTTC	CASSLDWGVAYEQYF
TRBD1	TRBV18	TRBJ1-4	NA	TGTGCCAGCTCACCAACAGGACAGGTGGGGCTCGGGGTACTGTTTTTT	CASSPTGQVGLGVLFF
TRBD1	TRBV5-4	TRBJ2-1	NA	TGTGCCAGCAGCACCGGGACAGGAGGTTTCGGCAATGAGCAGTTCTTC	CASSTGTGGFGNEQFF
NA	TRBV7-2	TRBJ2-7	few	TGTGCCAGCAGTAGAACAGTCACCTACGAGCAGTACTTC	CASSRTVTYEQYF
NA	TRBV7-2	TRBJ2-5	NA	TGTGCCAGCGGCATCGTGGAGACCCAGTACTTC	CASGIVETQYF
TRBD2	TRBV4-1	TRBJ2-2	few	TGCGCCAGCAGCCAAGCGGGGGGGCGCCGCACCGGGGAGCTGTTTTTT	CASSQAGGRRTGELFF
TRBD2	TRBV6-5	TRBJ2-5	large	TGTGCCAGCAGTTACTCAACTAGCGGGGGACAAGAGACCCAGTACTTC	CASSYSTSGGQETQYF
NA	TRBV12-5	TRBJ2-1	NA	TGTGCTAGTGGTTTGGTAGAAGGGGGGGGTTACAATGAGCAGTTCTTC	CASGLVEGGGYNEQFF
NA	TRBV14	TRBJ1-6	NA	TGTGCCAGCAGCCAAAGGGGTAGCGGTTCACCCCTCCACTTT	CASSQRGSGSPLHF
NA	TRBV20-1	TRBJ2-7	NA	TGCAGTGCTAGAGATCAGTATGTGCAGTACTTC	CSARDQYVQYF
TRBD2	TRBV5-5	TRBJ2-5	NA	TGTGCCAGCACGCCGGGAGGACGGGCCCAAGAGACCCAGTACTTC	CASTPGGRAQETQYF
TRBD1	TRBV27	TRBJ2-2	NA	TGTGCCAGCAGGGGACAGGCCGCAAACACCGGGGAGCTGTTTTTT	CASRGQAANTGELFF
NA	TRBV5-1	TRBJ2-1	NA	TGCGCCAGCAGCTTGGAGGGGCCAGCTTACAATGAGCAGTTCTTC	CASSLEGPAYNEQFF
TRBD2	TRBV28	TRBJ2-3	once	TGTGCCAGCAGTCCATGGGGGACTAGCGGCACAGATACGCAGTATTTT	CASSPWGTSGTDTQYF
TRBD1	TRBV4-3	TRBJ2-6	NA	TGCGCCAGCAGCCAAGACCAGACAGGGGTCTACTCTGGGGCCAACGTCCTGACTTTC	CASSQDQTGVYSGANVLTF
NA	TRBV27	TRBJ1-6	medium-sized	TGTGCCAGCAGTCAACAGTCGTCACCCCTCCACTTT	CASSQQSSPLHF
NA	TRBV27	TRBJ1-6	NA	TGTGCCGGCAGTTTTCAGGCACAGGGATATTCACCCCTCCACTTT	CAGSFQAQGYSPLHF
TRBD2	TRBV5-6	TRBJ2-1	NA	TGTGCCAGCAGCTCAGCCTCCAGCGGGGGGCCGGTCTCCTACAATGAGCAGTTCTTC	CASSSASSGGPVSYNEQFF
NA	TRBV7-2	TRBJ2-7	few	TGTGCCAGCAGCCTACGAGACAGTTCCACCTACGAGCAGTACTTC	CASSLRDSSTYEQYF
TRBD2	TRBV11-3	TRBJ2-2	NA	TGTGCCAGCAGCTTAGCGCGGACTAGCGGCACCGGGGAGCTGTTTTTT	CASSLARTSGTGELFF